The 23 T cell receptor beta chains listed next were all sequenced from one sample in a study of T cell changes during pregnancy in multiple sclerosis. Repertoires were generated with immunoSEQ multiplex PCR, while TCRdb's copy carries only in-frame clones and drops some. The table shows about 98,000 clones, with roughly nine tenths occurring only once. Sequenced material: peripheral blood, taken after pregnancy. These TCRs come from a female donor in good health, enrolled as a control in a pregnancy study.

V usage is TRBV5-1 and J usage is TRBJ1-1, with D unresolved. The V and J ends lost 0 bases and 4 bases respectively, with 13 bases between them. The germline CDR1 and CDR2 sequences are SGHRS and YFSETQ. The CDR3 is 15 residues long. CDR3 region: CASSLDRPMGTEAFF. CDR3 nucleotides: TGCGCCAGCAGCTTGGACAGACCTATGGGCACTGAAGCTTTCTTT.

The chain employs TRBV4-2 and TRBJ2-1; 10 nucleotides align to TRBD1. The germline CDR1 and CDR2 sequences are LGHNA and YNFKEQ. CDR3 size: 19 residues. V shed 0 bases and J 6 bases; nucleotides not matched to a gene: 14. The CDR3, as DNA: TGTGCCAGCAGCCAAGACATAAGATGGGGACAGGGGTCCCCCAATGAGCAGTTCTTC. This sequence encodes CASSQDIRWGQGSPNEQFF.

The chain joins TRBV7-3 to TRBJ2-2; TRBD1 aligns across 7 bases. Germline V lookup: CDR1 SGHTA, CDR2 FQGTGA. V lost 0 bases, J lost 0 bases, and 7 bases stayed unmatched. CDR3 length equals 18 residues. CDR3 loop: CASSLTHGTATNTGELFF. CDR3 sequence (DNA): TGTGCCAGCAGCTTAACGCACGGGACAGCTACGAACACCGGGGAGCTGTTTTTT.

The chain uses TRBV11-3 and TRBJ2-1, with 9 bases that match TRBD2. V shed 8 bases and J 15 bases; nucleotides not matched to a gene: 14. The CDR3 contains 13 residues. Germline V gives CDR1 SGHNT, CDR2 YENEEA. CDR3 region: CASYYAGGRARFF. In DNA, the CDR3 is TGTGCCAGCTATTACGCTGGCGGGAGGGCCAGGTTCTTC.

The chain carries TRBV6-1 and TRBJ1-5; TRBD1 aligns across 9 bases. Per the germline V gene, CDR1 is MNHNS and CDR2 is SASEGT. The length of the CDR3 is 17 residues. Unmatched junction bases numbered 10, after V lost 5 bases and J lost 2 bases. The CDR3 nucleotides read TGTGCCAGCAGTAAAGGACAGGGGTTAGTGGGCAATCAGCCCCAGCATTTT. This sequence encodes CASSKGQGLVGNQPQHF.

This sequence joins TRBV21-1 and TRBJ2-7; TRBD1, the D gene given by the table, was not confirmed from the DNA. TRBV21-1 is noted as a pseudogene. The CDR3 consists of 14 residues. DNA of the CDR3: TGTGCCAGCAGCCAGGACAGGTCAGGTCCCGAGCAGTACTTC. This codes for CASSQDRSGPEQYF.

The genes are TRBV6-4 and TRBJ2-1; a weak D match, TRBD2 (5 bases). Trimming left V 7 bases short and J 6 bases short, with 19 bases between. The germline V gene encodes CDR1 MRHNA and CDR2 SNTAGT. The CDR3 has 15 amino acids. The CDR3 loop is CASTSGPGVLNEQFF. CDR3 DNA: TGTGCCAGCACCTCCGGCCCCGGGGTCCTCAATGAGCAGTTCTTC.

The chain employs TRBV28 and TRBJ1-2, with TRBD1 matching 7 bases. V shed 6 bases and J 5 bases; nucleotides not matched to a gene: 6. This CDR3 has 13 amino acids. Germline assignment: CDR1 MDHEN and CDR2 SYDVKM. Here the CDR3 reads CASRQGSSYGYTF. The CDR3 DNA reads TGTGCCAGCAGACAGGGGAGCAGTTATGGCTACACCTTC.

The CDR3 loop reads CASSNRDQGVRVEQYF. Written as DNA, the CDR3 is TGTGCCAGCAGCAACCGGGACCAGGGGGTTAGAGTCGAGCAGTACTTC. The chain has TRBV7-9 and TRBJ2-7; TRBD1 matches at 7 bases. The CDR3 runs 16 residues. Germline V gives CDR1 SEHNR, CDR2 FQNEAQ (reference sequence). V was pared by 5 bases and J by 6 bases, with 16 bases of the junction left unmatched.

The chain has TRBV19 and TRBJ1-5; perhaps TRBD1 as D (6 bases). Trimming took 7 bases from V and 8 from J, leaving 24 bases between them. Germline-derived CDR1 and CDR2 are LNHDA and SQIVND (reference sequence). The CDR3 covers 16 residues. Here the CDR3 reads CASTSHGGGGGEPQHF. The CDR3 nucleotides read TGTGCCAGTACCTCACATGGGGGAGGGGGAGGTGAGCCCCAGCATTTT.

The chain carries TRBV4-2 and TRBJ1-3, with a possible D match to TRBD1 (6 bases). Per the germline V gene, CDR1 is LGHNA and CDR2 is YNFKEQ. This CDR3 has 15 residues. V was pared by 7 bases and J by 0 bases, with 13 bases between. CDR3 in amino acids: CASNQGTLSGNTIYF. The CDR3 DNA is TGTGCCAGCAACCAGGGGACTCTCTCTGGAAACACCATATATTTT.

The gene calls are TRBV11-1 and TRBJ1-1, with unresolved D. The V end was cut by 2 bases, the J end by 5 bases, with 9 bases between. The CDR3 runs 13 residues. Germline-derived CDR1 and CDR2 are SGHAT and FQDESV (reference sequence). The CDR3 nucleotides read TGTGCCAGCAGCTTAAGCCCCCTGACTGAAGCTTTCTTT. Amino acids: CASSLSPLTEAFF. The full variable domain, completed using reference TRBV11-1 and TRBJ1-1, is EAEVAQSPRYKITEKSQAVAFWCDPISGHATLYWYRQILGQGPELLVQFQDESVVDDSQLPKDRFSAERLKGVDSTLKIQPAELGDSAMYLCASSLSPLTEAFFGQGTRLTVV.

This chain uses TRBV28 with TRBJ1-4; perhaps TRBD1 as D (6 bases). Germline values: CDR1 MDHEN, CDR2 SYDVKM. The CDR3 covers 14 residues. V lost 5 bases to trimming and J lost 8 bases, with 15 bases between them. The CDR3, as DNA: TGTGCCAGCAGTAGGACAGTGAGAGGGGAAAAACTGTTTTTT. This codes for CASSRTVRGEKLFF. The full variable domain, its missing parts supplied by reference TRBV28 and TRBJ1-4, is DVKVTQSSRYLVKRTGEKVFLECVQDMDHENMFWYRQDPGLGLRLIYFSYDVKMKEKGDIPEGYSVSREKKERFSLILESASTNQTSMYLCASSRTVRGEKLFFGSGTQLSVL.

Only one count was recorded for this clone. The chain recombines TRBV7-9 with TRBJ1-5; maybe TRBD1 (5 bases). CDR1 is SEHNR, CDR2 FQNEAQ, per germline (reference sequence). Deletions cut 6 bases from V and 4 bases from J, with 13 bases between. CDR3 length: 14 amino acids. This CDR3 is CASSYDSLNQPQHF. CDR3 in DNA: TGTGCCAGCAGTTATGACAGCCTAAATCAGCCCCAGCATTTT.

In DNA, the CDR3 is TGTGCCAGCAGCGATAGTTGGGGGCTCACTGAAGCTTTCTTT. Amino acid sequence: CASSDSWGLTEAFF. This chain joins TRBV9 and TRBJ1-1; perhaps TRBD1 as D (6 bases). The CDR3 spans 14 residues. The V end lost 3 bases, the J end lost 4 bases, and 13 bases lay between the germline ends. Germline loops: CDR1 SGDLS, CDR2 YYNGEE. Based on the CDR3 plus reference TRBV9 and TRBJ1-1, the full variable domain is DSGVTQTPKHLITATGQRVTLRCSPRSGDLSVYWYQQSLDQGLQFLIQYYNGEERAKGNILERFSAQQFPDLHSELNLSSLELGDSALYFCASSDSWGLTEAFFGQGTRLTVV.

The chain carries TRBV5-1 and TRBJ1-1; TRBD1 aligns across 7 bases. Germline loops: CDR1 SGHRS, CDR2 YFSETQ. V lost 0 bases and J lost 0; bases outside the gene matches: 2. The CDR3 runs 15 residues. For the CDR3, the DNA is TGCGCCAGCAGCTTGGGGGGGACAGTGAACACTGAAGCTTTCTTT. Translated: CASSLGGTVNTEAFF.

The chain employs TRBV28 and TRBJ2-5; 7 nucleotides match TRBD1. The CDR3 totals 14 residues. The J segment lost 1 base and the V segment lost 4 bases, leaving 3 bases of the junction unmatched. Germline CDR1 reads MDHEN; CDR2 reads SYDVKM. CDR3 in DNA: TGTGCCAGCAGTTCCGGACAGGCCCAAGAGACCCAGTACTTC. As protein: CASSSGQAQETQYF.

This chain connects TRBV28 to TRBJ2-3; D not resolved. V was clipped by 3 bases and J by 3 bases, with 13 bases between them. The CDR3 extends over 15 amino acids. Per germline, CDR1 MDHEN and CDR2 SYDVKM. The CDR3: CASSFESEVTDTQYF. Here the CDR3 DNA reads TGTGCCAGCAGTTTCGAATCAGAGGTAACAGATACGCAGTATTTT.

The J gene is TRBJ2-1, the V gene TRBV7-2, with a tentative D call TRBD2 (6 bases). This CDR3 contains 14 residues. Deletions cut 7 bases from V and 5 bases from J, with 15 bases between. CDR1 and CDR2 (germline): SGHTA, FQGNSA. This CDR3 is CASTYGGQNNEQFF. The DNA for the CDR3 is TGTGCCAGCACTTACGGAGGGCAGAACAATGAGCAGTTCTTC.

This clone has a single count. The gene calls are TRBV18 and TRBJ1-4; no reliable D call. The CDR3 is made up of 16 amino acids. Trimming pared 1 base from V and 7 bases from J, leaving 16 bases between. CDR1 is KGHSH, CDR2 LQKENI, per germline. CDR3 DNA sequence: TGTGCCAGCTCACCACAGCGGGGAAAGCAAGCTGAAAAACTGTTTTTT. Its translation is CASSPQRGKQAEKLFF. Together with reference TRBV18 and TRBJ1-4, the CDR3 gives the full variable domain: NAGVMQNPRHLVRRRGQEARLRCSPMKGHSHVYWYRQLPEEGLKFMVYLQKENIIDESGMPKERFSAEFPKEGPSILRIQQVVRGDSAAYFCASSPQRGKQAEKLFFGSGTQLSVL.

This clone was detected once. CDR3 sequence reads: CASSLVAGGNEQFF. CDR3 DNA sequence: TGTGCCAGCAGCTTGGTAGCGGGGGGGAATGAGCAGTTCTTC. This sequence joins TRBV5-4 and TRBJ2-1; 11 nucleotides match TRBD2. The CDR3 is made up of 14 amino acids. CDR1 SGHNT and CDR2 YYREEE come from the germline V gene (reference sequence). With V trimmed by 0 bases and J by 7 bases, 0 bases remained unmatched.

V gene TRBV7-9 combines with J gene TRBJ1-4; a possible D gene is TRBD1 (6 bases). V shed 5 bases and J shed 4 bases, with 8 bases lying between them. This CDR3 has 13 amino acids. Per germline, CDR1 SEHNR and CDR2 FQNEAQ (reference sequence). The CDR3 coding sequence is TGTGCCAGCAGCGACAGGAGTAATGAAAAACTGTTTTTT. Translating gives CASSDRSNEKLFF.

The J gene is TRBJ2-3, the V gene TRBV19, with 11 positions matching TRBD2. In germline, CDR1 is LNHDA, CDR2 SQIVND (reference sequence). The CDR3 has 18 amino acids. V lost 5 bases to trimming and J lost 2 bases; unmatched junction nucleotides: 12. The CDR3 sequence is CASSVASGRLHATDTQYF. The CDR3 nucleotides are TGTGCCAGTAGTGTTGCTAGCGGGAGGCTCCATGCCACAGATACGCAGTATTTT.